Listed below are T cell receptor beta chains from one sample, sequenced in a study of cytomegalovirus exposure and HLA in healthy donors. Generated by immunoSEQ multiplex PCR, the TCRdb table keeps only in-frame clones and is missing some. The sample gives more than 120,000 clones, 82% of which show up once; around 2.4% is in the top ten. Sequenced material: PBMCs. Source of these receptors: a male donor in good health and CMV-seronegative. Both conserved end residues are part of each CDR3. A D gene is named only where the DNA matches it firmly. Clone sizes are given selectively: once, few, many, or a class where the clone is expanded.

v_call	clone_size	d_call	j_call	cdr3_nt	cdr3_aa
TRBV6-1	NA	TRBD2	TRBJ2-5	TGTGCCAGCATCAGAGCGGGAGGGTTGAGTGAGACCCAGTACTTC	CASIRAGGLSETQYF
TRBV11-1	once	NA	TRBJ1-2	TGTGCCAGCAGCGTCCAGGGGCGAAGCTATGGCTACACCTTC	CASSVQGRSYGYTF
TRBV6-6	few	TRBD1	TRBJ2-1	TGTGCCAGCAGTACGGACAGGGGAAATGAGCAGTTCTTC	CASSTDRGNEQFF
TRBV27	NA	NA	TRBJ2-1	TGTGCCAGCAGTCCCGGAGGGTGGGTTGAGCAGTTCTTC	CASSPGGWVEQFF
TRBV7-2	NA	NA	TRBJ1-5	TGTGCCAGCAGCTCTTTTGGGAGGAATCAGCCCCAGCATTTT	CASSSFGRNQPQHF
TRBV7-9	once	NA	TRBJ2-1	TGTGCCAGCAGCCCAGTAAATCCCGCGGCCTACAATGAGCAGTTCTTC	CASSPVNPAAYNEQFF
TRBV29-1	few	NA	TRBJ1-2	TGCAGCGCCCCCTGGGGGGGAGAAGGCTACACCTTC	CSAPWGGEGYTF
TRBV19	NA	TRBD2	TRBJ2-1	TGTGCCAGTAGTGTTACTAGCGGGGGGTCTTACAATGAGCAGTTCTTC	CASSVTSGGSYNEQFF
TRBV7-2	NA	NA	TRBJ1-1	TGTGCCAGCAGCTCTACCCGGGGGAACACTGAAGCTTTCTTT	CASSSTRGNTEAFF
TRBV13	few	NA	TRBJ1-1	TGTGCCAGCAGCCCCCCGTTGAGCCCTGAAGCTTTCTTT	CASSPPLSPEAFF
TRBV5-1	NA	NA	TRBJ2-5	TGCGCCAGCAGCTTGGTGGGGGGTCGGACCCAGTACTTC	CASSLVGGRTQYF
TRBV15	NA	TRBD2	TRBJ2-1	TGTGCCACCAGGTCCGGGGGGGCGGGGTCATCTTATGAGCAGTTCTTC	CATRSGGAGSSYEQFF
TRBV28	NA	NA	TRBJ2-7	TGTGCCAGCAGGCAACTAGAGGCGACCTACGAGCAGTACTTC	CASRQLEATYEQYF
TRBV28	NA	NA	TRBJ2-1	TGTGCCAGCAGTCAGCTAGTCCCCCTTAATGAGCAGTTCTTC	CASSQLVPLNEQFF
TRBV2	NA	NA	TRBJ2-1	TGTGCCAGCAGCGTATCCCCGGGACAAACATATGAGCAGTTCTTC	CASSVSPGQTYEQFF
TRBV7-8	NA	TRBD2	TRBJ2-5	TGTGCCAGCAGCTTCCTAGCGGGAGTCGAGACCCAGTACTTC	CASSFLAGVETQYF
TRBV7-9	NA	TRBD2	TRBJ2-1	TGTGCCAGCAGCCCGGGACTAACCAATGAGCAGTTCTTC	CASSPGLTNEQFF
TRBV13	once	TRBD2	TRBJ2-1	TGTGCCAGCGTAACTAGCGGGAGTAACTACAATGAGCAGTTCTTC	CASVTSGSNYNEQFF
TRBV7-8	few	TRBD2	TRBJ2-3	TGTGCCAGCAGCTTAGCGAGCGGGAGAAGATCAGATACGCAGTATTTT	CASSLASGRRSDTQYF
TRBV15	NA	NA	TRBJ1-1	TGTGCCACCAGCAGAGATCAGTGGGGGGTGGCTGAAGCTTTCTTT	CATSRDQWGVAEAFF
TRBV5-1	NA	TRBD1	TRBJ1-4	TGCGCCAGCAGCCGGGACAGGGTGGAAGATAAACTGTTTTTT	CASSRDRVEDKLFF
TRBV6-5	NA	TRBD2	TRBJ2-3	TGTGCCAGCAGTTACTCACTAGCGGGAGATACGCAGTATTTT	CASSYSLAGDTQYF
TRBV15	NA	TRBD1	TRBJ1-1	TGTGCCACCAGCAGGGGACAGTCGAGGAACACTGAAGCTTTCTTT	CATSRGQSRNTEAFF
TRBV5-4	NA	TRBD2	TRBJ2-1	TGTGCCAGCAGCCCCGGGACTAGCAACATGAATGAGCAGTTCTTC	CASSPGTSNMNEQFF
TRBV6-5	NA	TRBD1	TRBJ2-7	TGTGCCAGCAGTTCCCCCCAGGGGGTAGCGTACTTC	CASSSPQGVAYF
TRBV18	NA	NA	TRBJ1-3	TGTGCCAGCTCACCGTGGCAGCAGGTTGGAAACACCATATATTTT	CASSPWQQVGNTIYF